This T cell receptor beta chain came from a study of CD8+ T cells in alopecia areata. Overall study findings and caveats: Under tofacitinib, numerous expanded lesional clonotypes remained detectable in scalp and blood. Baseline CD8+ expansion's link to response remains uncertain, as there was one nonresponder.

As for this clone: The target antigen is unknown.

Isolated RNA was reverse transcribed into cDNA used as the sequencing template. Measured with immunoSEQ multiplex PCR; TCRdb has only the in-frame clones, and not every one. The repertoire holds some 200,000 clones, with 50% to 60% as singletons. Treatment in this sample: oral pan-JAK inhibitor, 5-10 mg twice daily. Peripheral blood and lesional scalp punch biopsies came from alopecia areata patients. The V gene lost 3 bases and the J gene lost 6 bases, with 18 bases spanning the gap. In germline, CDR1 is SGHRS, CDR2 YFSETQ. This CDR3 comprises 15 residues. The clonotype comes from a human donor with alopecia areata. The source was CD4+ T cells sorted from blood, collected at week 4, from a patient treated with tofacitinib. The chain uses TRBV5-1 and TRBJ1-1; a possible D gene is TRBD1 (6 bases). CDR3 sequence (DNA): TGCGCCAGCAGCTCCCTAATTGGGGGCGAGGCTGAAGCTTTCTTT. Protein: CASSSLIGGEAEAFF.